This T cell receptor beta chain comes out of a study of shared clonotypes between healthy human individuals. Study-level background: A donor's plate count was three for CD4 naive and three for CD4 memory; CD8 naive had two and CD8 memory one.

An approximately 200 ng quantity of DNA, 25,000 to 35,000 T cell genomes, went into the sorted-subset replicate PCRs. The data were produced by immunoSEQ multiplex PCR, yet TCRdb's version contains in-frame clones alone and is incomplete. This sample carries some 1,100,000 clones, about four fifths of them seen once, and the ten largest clones take more than 0.45%. The germline gives CDR1 LGHNA, CDR2 YNFKEQ. The V end was cut by 4 bases, the J end by 10 bases, with 8 bases between. CDR3 length: 11 amino acids. Each donor was a Caucasian adult residing in Nashville, Tennessee. This chain links TRBV4-2 with TRBJ2-1; D is unclear. What was sequenced was memory CD4+ T cells from PBMCs. Noted subset: CD45RA-negative fraction. The TCR sequence derives from a man aged 18 to 35 in good health. Some clones in this sample may be carry-over from other donors' samples. The CDR3 reads CASSRPSEQFF. The DNA for the CDR3 is TGTGCCAGCAGCCGTCCTTCGGAGCAGTTCTTC.